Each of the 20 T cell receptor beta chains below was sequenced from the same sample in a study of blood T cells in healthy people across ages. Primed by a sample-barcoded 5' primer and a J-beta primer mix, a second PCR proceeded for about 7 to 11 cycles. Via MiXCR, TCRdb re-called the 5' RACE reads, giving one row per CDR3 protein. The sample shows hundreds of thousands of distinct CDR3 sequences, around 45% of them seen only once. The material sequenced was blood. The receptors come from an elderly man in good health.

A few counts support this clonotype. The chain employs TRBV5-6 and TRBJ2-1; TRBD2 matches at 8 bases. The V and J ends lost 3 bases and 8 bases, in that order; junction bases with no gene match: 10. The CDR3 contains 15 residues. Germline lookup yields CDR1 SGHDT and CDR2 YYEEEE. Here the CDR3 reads CASSSVSVGGDEQFF. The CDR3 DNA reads TGTGCCAGCAGCTCCGTCTCCGTCGGGGGGGATGAGCAGTTCTTC.

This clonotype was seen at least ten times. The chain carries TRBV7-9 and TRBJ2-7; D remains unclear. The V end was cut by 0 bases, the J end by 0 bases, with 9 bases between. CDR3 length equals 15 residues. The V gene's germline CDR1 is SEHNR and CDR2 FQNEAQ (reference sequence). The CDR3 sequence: CASSLASQSSYEQYF. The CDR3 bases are TGTGCCAGCAGCTTAGCGAGCCAGAGCTCCTACGAGCAGTACTTC. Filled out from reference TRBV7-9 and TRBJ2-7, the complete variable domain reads DTGVSQNPRHKITKRGQNVTFRCDPISEHNRLYWYRQTLGQGPEFLTYFQNEAQLEKSRLLSDRFSAERPKGSFSTLEIQRTEQGDSAMYLCASSLASQSSYEQYFGPGTRLTVT.

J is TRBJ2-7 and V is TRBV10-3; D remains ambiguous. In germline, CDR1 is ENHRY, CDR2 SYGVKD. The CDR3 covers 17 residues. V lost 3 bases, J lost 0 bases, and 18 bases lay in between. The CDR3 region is CAISDPVGNSSSYEQYF. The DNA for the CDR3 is TGTGCCATCAGTGATCCCGTTGGGAACTCGAGCTCCTACGAGCAGTACTTC.

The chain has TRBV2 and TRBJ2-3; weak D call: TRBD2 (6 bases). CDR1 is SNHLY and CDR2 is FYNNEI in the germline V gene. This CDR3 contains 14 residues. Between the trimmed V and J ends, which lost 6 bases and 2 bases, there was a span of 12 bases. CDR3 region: CASSRDSDTDTQYF. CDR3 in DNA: TGTGCCAGCAGCCGGGACTCCGACACAGATACGCAGTATTTT.

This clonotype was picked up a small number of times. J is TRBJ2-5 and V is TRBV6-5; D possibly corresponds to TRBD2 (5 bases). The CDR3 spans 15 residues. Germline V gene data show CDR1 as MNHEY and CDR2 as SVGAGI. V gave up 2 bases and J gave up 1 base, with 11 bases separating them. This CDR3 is CASSYGGPAQETQYF. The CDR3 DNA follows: TGTGCCAGCAGTTACGGCGGGCCAGCCCAAGAGACCCAGTACTTC.

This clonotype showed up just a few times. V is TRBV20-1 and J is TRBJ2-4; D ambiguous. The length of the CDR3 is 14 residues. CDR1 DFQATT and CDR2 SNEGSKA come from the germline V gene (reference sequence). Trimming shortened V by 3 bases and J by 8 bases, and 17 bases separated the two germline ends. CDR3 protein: CSASRAPASDIQYF. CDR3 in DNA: TGCAGTGCTAGTCGTGCCCCAGCAAGCGACATTCAGTACTTC.

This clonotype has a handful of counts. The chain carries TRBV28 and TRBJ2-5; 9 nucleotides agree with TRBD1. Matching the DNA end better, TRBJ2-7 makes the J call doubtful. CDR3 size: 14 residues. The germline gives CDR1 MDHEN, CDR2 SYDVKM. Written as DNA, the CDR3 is TGTGCCAGCAGTTTTGGGACAGGGAACCACGAGCAGTACTTC. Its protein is CASSFGTGNHEQYF.

In nucleotides, the CDR3 is TGCAGCGTTGTGTCGGGGCTTGACCAGCCCCAGCATTTT. Translation gives CSVVSGLDQPQHF. The rearrangement joins TRBV29-1 to TRBJ1-5, with D possibly matching TRBD1 (5 bases). This CDR3 has 13 residues. Trimming left V 4 bases short and J 7 bases short, with 14 bases between. Germline V gene data show CDR1 as SQVTM and CDR2 as ANQGSEA.

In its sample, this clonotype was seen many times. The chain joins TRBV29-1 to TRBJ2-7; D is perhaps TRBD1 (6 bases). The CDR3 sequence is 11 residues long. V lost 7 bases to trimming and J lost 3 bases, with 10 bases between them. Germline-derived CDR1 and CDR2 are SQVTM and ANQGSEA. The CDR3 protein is CSAEDSYEQYF. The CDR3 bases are TGCAGCGCAGAGGACAGCTACGAGCAGTACTTC.

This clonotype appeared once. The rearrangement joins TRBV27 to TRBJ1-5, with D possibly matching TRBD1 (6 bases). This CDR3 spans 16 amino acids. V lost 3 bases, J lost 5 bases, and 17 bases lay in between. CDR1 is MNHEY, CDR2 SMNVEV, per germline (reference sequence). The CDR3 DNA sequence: TGTGCCAGCAGTTTGTCAGGGGCCGGCCACGATCAGCCCCAGCATTTT. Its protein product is CASSLSGAGHDQPQHF.

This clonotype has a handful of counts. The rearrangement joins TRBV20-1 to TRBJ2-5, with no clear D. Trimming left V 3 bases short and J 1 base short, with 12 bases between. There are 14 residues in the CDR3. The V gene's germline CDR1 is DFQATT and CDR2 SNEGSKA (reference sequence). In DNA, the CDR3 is TGCAGTGCTAGGGACCCTCGGCCCCAAGAGACCCAGTACTTC. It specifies CSARDPRPQETQYF.

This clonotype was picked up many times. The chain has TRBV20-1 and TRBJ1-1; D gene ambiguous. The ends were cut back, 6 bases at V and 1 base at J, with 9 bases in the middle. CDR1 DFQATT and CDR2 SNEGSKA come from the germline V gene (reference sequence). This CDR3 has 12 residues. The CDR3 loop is CSAKKENTEAFF. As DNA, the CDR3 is TGCAGTGCCAAAAAGGAGAACACTGAAGCTTTCTTT.

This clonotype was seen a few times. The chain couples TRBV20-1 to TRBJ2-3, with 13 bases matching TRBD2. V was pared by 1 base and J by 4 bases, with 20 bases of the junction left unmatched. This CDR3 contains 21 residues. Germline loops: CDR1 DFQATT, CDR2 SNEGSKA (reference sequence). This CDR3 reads CSARVTSGRAGMMKHADTQYF. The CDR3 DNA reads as TGCAGTGCTAGAGTAACTAGCGGGAGGGCCGGTATGATGAAGCACGCAGATACGCAGTATTTT.

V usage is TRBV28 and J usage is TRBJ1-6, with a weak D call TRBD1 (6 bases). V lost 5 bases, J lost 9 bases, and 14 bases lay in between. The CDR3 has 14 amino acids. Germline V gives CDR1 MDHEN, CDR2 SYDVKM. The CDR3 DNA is TGTGCCAGCAGTGTATACCAGGGGTCTTCACCCCTCCACTTT. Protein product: CASSVYQGSSPLHF.

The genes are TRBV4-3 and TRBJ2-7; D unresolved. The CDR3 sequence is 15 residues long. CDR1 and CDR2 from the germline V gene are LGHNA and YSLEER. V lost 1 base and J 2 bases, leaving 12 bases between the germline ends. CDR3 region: CASSQARDGTYEQYF. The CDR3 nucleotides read TGCGCCAGCAGCCAAGCCCGCGACGGCACCTACGAGCAGTACTTC.

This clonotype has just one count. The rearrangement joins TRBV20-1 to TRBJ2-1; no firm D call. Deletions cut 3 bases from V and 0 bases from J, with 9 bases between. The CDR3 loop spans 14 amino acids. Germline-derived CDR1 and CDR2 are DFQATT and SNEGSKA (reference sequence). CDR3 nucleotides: TGCAGTGCTAGTCCCAGAAGCTCCTACAATGAGCAGTTCTTC. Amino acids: CSASPRSSYNEQFF.

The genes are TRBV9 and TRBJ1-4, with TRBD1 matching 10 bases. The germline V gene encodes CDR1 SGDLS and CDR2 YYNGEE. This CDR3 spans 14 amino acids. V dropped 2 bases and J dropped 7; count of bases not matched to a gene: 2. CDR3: CASSVRDRGEKLFF. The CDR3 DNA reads TGTGCCAGCAGCGTCCGGGACAGGGGTGAAAAACTGTTTTTT.

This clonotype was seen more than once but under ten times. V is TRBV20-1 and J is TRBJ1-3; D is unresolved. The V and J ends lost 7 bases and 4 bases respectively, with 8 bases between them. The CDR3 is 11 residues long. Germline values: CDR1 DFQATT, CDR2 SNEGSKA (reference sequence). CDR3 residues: CSVNQGNTIYF. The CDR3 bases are TGCAGTGTCAACCAGGGAAACACCATATATTTT.

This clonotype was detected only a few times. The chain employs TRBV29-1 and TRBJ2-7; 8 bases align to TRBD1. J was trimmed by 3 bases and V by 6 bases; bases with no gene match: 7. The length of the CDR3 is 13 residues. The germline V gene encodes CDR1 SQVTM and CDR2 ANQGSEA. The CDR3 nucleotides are TGCAGCGTAGAGAGACAGGGGTACTACGAGCAGTACTTC. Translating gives CSVERQGYYEQYF.

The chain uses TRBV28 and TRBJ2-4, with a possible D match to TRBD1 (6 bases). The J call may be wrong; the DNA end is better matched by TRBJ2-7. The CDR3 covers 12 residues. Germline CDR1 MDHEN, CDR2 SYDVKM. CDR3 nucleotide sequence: TGTGCCAGCAGGGTTACAGGGTACGAGCAGTACTTC. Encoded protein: CASRVTGYEQYF.